This TCR beta chain was recorded in a study of cytomegalovirus exposure and HLA in healthy donors (dated by TCRdb to 2017 to 2019). Notes on the research overall: An earlier analysis of some 600 of the donors reported under 300 Gb of sequence data and 95 million to 130 million unique TCR beta sequences obtained from approximately 180 million T cells. About five DR-DQ haplotypes were treated as single units for association and clustering because of strong linkage in the cohort. Donor age, sex, ethnicity and CMV serostatus were collected together with the repertoire data. Roughly 300 gigabases of sequencing data and 78 million or so unique TCR sequences were included in an early release covering about 600 HLA-typed donors. To decide whether each TCR beta V gene segment behaved as functional or pseudogenic, an earlier analysis of approximately 590 of the donors relied on high-throughput TCR beta sequencing. The study aimed to test whether cataloging public T cell receptors could reveal signatures of past pathogen exposure. The study profiled the T cell repertoires of approximately 700 subjects by immunosequencing and related them to cytomegalovirus serostatus. Both class I and class II loci were covered by HLA typing, at four-digit resolution. Among around 400 genotyped donors of the cohort, an average of approximately 240,000 unique TCR beta nucleotide sequences were sequenced per donor, around 20% of them non-productive. In addition to the first cohort of 650 to 750 subjects, a separate validation cohort of some 120 different subjects was used. In the later analysis, no new phenotypic data were used to find candidate immune exposures; instead, reliance was placed on TCR beta sequences and their occurrence across donors. To predict cytomegalovirus infection status, the study brought together high-throughput TCR immunosequencing, statistical association of individual TCRs with disease status, and machine learning. Genome-wide SNP genotypes for about 65% of the 666 donors were used in a later genetic analysis, which treated that subset as a discovery cohort. All discovery cohort repertoires had been generated on a single sequencing platform. A later analysis re-analyzed previously published TCR beta repertoires from 550 to 700 donors and added high-resolution HLA genotyping to study TCR occurrence patterns. Among the roughly 400 genotyped donors, around 81% belonged to the genetic ancestry cluster associated with self-reported Caucasian donors. The number of typed donors differed by locus: roughly 629-640 for A, B, C, DRB1 and DQB1; 500 to 550 for DQA1; some 590 for DPA1; and 400 to 480 for DPB1. Results the study describes overall, beyond this receptor: Cytomegalovirus status was reported to be diagnosed by the classifier with high specificity and sensitivity in both the original and validation cohorts. A group of highly shared sequence variants was considered likely to be a technical artifact of the sequencing pipeline. Broadly in line with IMGT annotations, most TCR beta V segments showed up in productive rearrangements about 87% or about 30% of the time in an earlier analysis of several hundred of the donors. For the cohort, immune exposure information was limited to CMV serostatus. Most CMV-associated TCR beta chains appeared to be HLA-restricted in a later analysis, and the HLA associations seemed to be driven largely by CMV exposure. In vitro tests confirmed that a few of the cytomegalovirus-associated TCR beta chains recognize cytomegalovirus antigens. Because counts were too low, some 17 rarely observed V segments, including chromosome 9 orphons, were excluded from the earlier analysis of about 500 of the donors. Correlated functional status among segregating V segments might reflect linkage disequilibrium, but an unknown experimental factor could not be ruled out. In a later analysis, HLA-associated TCR beta chains were found to be more clonally expanded and to have lower generation probabilities than equally common non-associated chains. While some public TCRs were present in many individuals, most TCR sequences turned up only very rarely across donors. The presence/absence analyses assumed that sequencing depth was roughly uniform across donors, and that assumption may not be true. A further reported finding was that TCR beta sequences accurately predicted the HLA-A and HLA-B alleles for most subjects in the first cohort. An association between a missense DCLRE1C variant and V-gene and J-gene trimming of TCR beta chains was found in a later genetic analysis and replicated in an independent cohort. The study gave a list of about 160 TCR beta chains associated with cytomegalovirus. Only TCR beta chains were sequenced in this cohort, and the absence of alpha or paired-chain data limited detectable features. In a later genetic analysis, fewer N-insertions in productive TCRs were reported among donors in an Asian-associated ancestry cluster than the roughly 700-donor mean. A later analysis reported that several top co-occurrence clusters appeared linked to parvovirus B19, influenza, CMV and Epstein-Barr virus. Specific HLA alleles were associated with some 15,000 TCR beta sequences at a false discovery rate of 0.05 in a later analysis. Because HLA typing was missing for some donors at each locus, association tests included only the typed subset. Some IMGT-functional V segments, including TRBV6-2 and TRBV6-3, could not be distinguished by the 87-base-pair reads and were therefore excluded. Strong co-occurrence of HLA alleles, especially DR and DQ, made assigning TCR associations to individual alleles difficult. In a later analysis, the rate of TCR association differed among HLA loci, with DRB1 alleles having the most associated TCRs and HLA-C alleles having the fewest. The authors suggested that the approach could potentially be generalized to other disease states and immunological phenotypes.

Library method: the immunoSEQ multiplex PCR assay. For the multiplex PCR, a mixture combining 60 forward primers for TCR Vbeta segments and 13 reverse primers for TCR Jbeta segments was used. The CDR3 region of rearranged TCR beta genes was amplified from genomic DNA with a multiplex PCR assay. Amplified TCR beta libraries were sequenced as 87-base-pair reads on the Illumina HiSeq System. The authors' pipeline ran thus. A later analysis tallied 75 million to 85 million unique TCR beta chains across the roughly 610 repertoires, and around 12 million of those chains were shared by two or more donors. A nearest-neighbor algorithm error-corrected the raw reads and collapsed the reads into unique sequences, merging closely related sequences to remove PCR and sequencing errors. CDR3 sequences were aligned to IMGT reference sequences to assign V, D and J gene segments. For a sequence to be retained, at least a six-nucleotide match to both a V gene segment and a J gene segment was required. A rearrangement was called productive if the CDR3 had no stop codons and remained in frame with V and J, and every other rearrangement was called non-productive. Following IMGT convention, CDR3 was defined as the stretch from the second conserved V-encoded cysteine up to the conserved J-encoded phenylalanine. The earlier analysis of 500 to 750 of the donors excluded any sequence lacking an unambiguous match to a single V gene segment. An earlier analysis of some 500 of the donors classified V segments as functional when productive rearrangements were above 56.7% and as segregating when the standard deviation between donors was above 5%. A statistical classification framework was built for diagnosing cytomegalovirus status from the catalog of TCR beta chain sequences. In a later analysis, V and J genes were assigned by comparing TCR nucleotide sequences against IMGT/GENE-DB human TR gene sequences. The TCRdist pipeline was used in a later analysis to assign CDR3 sequences and most-parsimonious VDJ recombination scenarios. In a later analysis, each TCR beta chain was defined by its CDR3 amino acid sequence together with its V-gene family, and reads without a unique V-gene family were excluded. As a way to deal with suspected cross-contamination and a sequencing artifact, a later analysis dropped 450 to 700 nucleotide sequences that were highly shared and had low generation probability. In a later analysis, a clonal expansion index for each public chain was calculated from normalized within-repertoire ranks of inferred template counts. In a later analysis, generation probabilities were computed with a VDJ recombination model fitted to out-of-frame rearrangements, and the resulting probabilities were checked against IGoR. Hypergeometric tests were used in a later analysis to score TCR-TCR, TCR-HLA and TCR-CMV co-occurrence, with a repertoire-size bias correction applied to the TCR pairs. False discovery rates were estimated in a later analysis by permuting HLA or CMV assignments 20 times. In a later analysis, co-occurring TCRs were grouped using DBSCAN, and TCRdist sequence similarity was added for clustering within HLA-allele-positive subsets. Co-occurrence clustering excluded repertoires with fewer than 30,000 or more than 120,000 public chains, plus five with anomalous nucleotide sharing. The table comes from immuneACCESS by way of TCRdb, which keeps in-frame sequences with V and J called. Part of the clones is missing from these tables; in studies checked, under half for an unresolved V gene and the rest for unknown reasons. V, J and clone size reflect that table, while D and trimming were determined from the DNA. This sample gives roughly 180,000 clones in total; over 65% of them show up just once. Around 1.5% of the sample comes from the top ten.

In total, just over 650 healthy bone marrow donors made up the cohort. All cohort members were sampled while nominally healthy, although unrecorded immune exposures were likely present. The donor was CMV seronegative and belonged to the group of around 400 seronegative cohort members. Each donor provided a peripheral blood sample, and peripheral blood mononuclear cells were used for TCR beta sequencing. The Qiagen DNeasy Blood Extraction Kit was used to extract genomic DNA from the blood cell samples. As concerns this clone: No cognate antigen has been identified for it. The sample holds no much larger clone one base away, and base qualities are not on file.

From its cysteine to its phenylalanine, the CDR3 spans 16 amino acids. Only the CDR3 region is kept as DNA, spanning 48 bases read in frame from base 1. From the germline V gene (reference sequence), CDR1 is LNHDA and CDR2 is SQIVND. V is cut back by 3 bases and J by 1 base, with 6 bases in the junction unmatched. The sample consisted of PBMCs. This clonotype was sampled from a young man in good health and CMV-seronegative. Rearrangement joined TRBV19 to TRBJ1-3; TRBD1 fits 7 bases in the junction. Read as DNA, the sequence is TGTGCCAGTAGTATTGTGGAGGGGGCTTCTGGAAACACCATATATTTT. This yields the protein CASSIVEGASGNTIYF. Outside the CDR3, residues come from the reference TRBV19 and TRBJ1-3 proteins, so the full variable domain is: DGGITQSPKYLFRKEGQNVTLSCEQNLNHDAMYWYRQDPGQGLRLIYYSQIVNDFQKGDIAEGYSVSREKKESFPLTVTSAQKNPTAFYLCASSIVEGASGNTIYFGEGSWLTVV.